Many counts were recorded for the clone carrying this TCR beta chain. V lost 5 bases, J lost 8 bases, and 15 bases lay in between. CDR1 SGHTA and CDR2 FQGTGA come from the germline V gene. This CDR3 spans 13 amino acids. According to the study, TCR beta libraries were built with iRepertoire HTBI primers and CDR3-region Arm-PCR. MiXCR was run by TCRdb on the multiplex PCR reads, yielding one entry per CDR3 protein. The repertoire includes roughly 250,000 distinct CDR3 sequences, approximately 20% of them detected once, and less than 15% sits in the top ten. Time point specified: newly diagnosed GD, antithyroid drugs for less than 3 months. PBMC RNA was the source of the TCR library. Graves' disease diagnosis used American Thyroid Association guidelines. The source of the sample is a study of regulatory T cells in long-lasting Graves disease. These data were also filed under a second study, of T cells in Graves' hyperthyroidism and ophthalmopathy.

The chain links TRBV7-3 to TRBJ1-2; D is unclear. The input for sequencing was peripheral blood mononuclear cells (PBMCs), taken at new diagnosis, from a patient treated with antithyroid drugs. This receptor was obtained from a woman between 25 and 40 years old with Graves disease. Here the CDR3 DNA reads TGTGCCAGCAGCCCCACTCCCGCTAACGGCTACACCTTC. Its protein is CASSPTPANGYTF.